This T cell receptor beta chain stems from a study of beta chain features in type 1 diabetes. Study-wide points: In all four CD4+ subsets, TCRB CDR3 length was significantly, moderately reduced in type 1 diabetes. For TCRB rearrangement, an influence of HLA type remained unresolved here. Lower insertion and higher deletion counts appeared at VDJ junctions in type 1 diabetes patients.

Germline CDR1 is SGHVS and CDR2 is FQNEAQ. The CDR3 is made up of 15 amino acids. Trimming cost V 3 bases and J 1 base, with 12 bases left between them. This clone was counted between two and nine times. Its matching antigen is unknown. The sequenced template was cDNA made from the entire isolated RNA. The table came from immunoSEQ multiplex PCR; TCRdb's copy has only in-frame clones and leaves some out. The profile shows fewer than 250,000 clones, around 10% of them singletons. Sequenced input: naive CD4+ T cells from blood. The rearrangement joins TRBV7-8 to TRBJ1-1, with D unresolved. The sequence derives from a woman under 30 in good health. The CDR3 sequence: CASSFLFGQNTEAFF. The CDR3 nucleotides are TGTGCCAGCAGCTTTCTTTTTGGGCAGAACACTGAAGCTTTCTTT.